This T cell receptor beta chain was identified in a study of blood T cell repertoires in COVID-19 (dated by TCRdb to 2019 to 2021). Libraries came from the immunoSEQ multiplex PCR assay. TCRdb holds this immuneACCESS table with in-frame rearrangements only. Some clones are missing; in checked studies, unresolved V genes explain under half, and the rest has no known cause. The sample records 2,500 to 3,500 clones, 80% to 90% of which are singletons. The ten most abundant clones make up approximately 5.8% of the sample. The source material was peripheral blood. These receptors originate from a human donor with active COVID-19. The donor label of this sample is uncertain.

V gene TRBV7-9 combines with J gene TRBJ2-1, with D perhaps matching TRBD1 (6 bases). This CDR3 spans 15 amino acids. Trimming removed 5 bases from V and 5 bases from J, with 16 bases in between. Germline CDR1 is SEHNR and CDR2 is FQNEAQ (reference sequence). CDR3 coding DNA: TGTGCCAGCAGCCATCTAGGACAGCTAGACAATGAGCAGTTCTTC. Protein product: CASSHLGQLDNEQFF.